This T cell receptor beta chain derives from a study of Graves' ophthalmopathy and Graves' hyperthyroidism. Looking at the study overall: Ahead of any treatment, peripheral blood was obtained at the initial diagnosis. Overall study results and limits: Sensitivity reached roughly 70% and specificity approximately 72% when the model predicted ophthalmopathy progression. Blood also held most thyroid clonotypes expanded above 0.001 frequency.

CDR1 SGHDT and CDR2 YYEEEE come from the germline V gene. With 2 bases removed from V and 0 bases from J, the gap between germline ends came to 12 bases. This CDR3 is built from 16 residues. Turning to this clonotype: Its antigen remains unknown.

RNA served as the template for amplifying TCR beta CDR3 regions. HTBI primers served in a first-round RT-PCR, which a second-round multiplex PCR followed. TCRdb itself ran the multiplex PCR reads through MiXCR, one entry per CDR3 protein. The sample lists 650,000 to 900,000 distinct CDR3 sequences; 40% were seen once. The TCR comes from an adult man with Graves' ophthalmopathy. The rearrangement links TRBV5-6 to TRBJ1-5, with D maybe TRBD1 (6 bases). The sample was peripheral blood. The CDR3 region has the DNA TGTGCCAGCAGCTTTCTGGGGACAAATAGCAATCAGCCCCAGCATTTT. It translates to CASSFLGTNSNQPQHF.